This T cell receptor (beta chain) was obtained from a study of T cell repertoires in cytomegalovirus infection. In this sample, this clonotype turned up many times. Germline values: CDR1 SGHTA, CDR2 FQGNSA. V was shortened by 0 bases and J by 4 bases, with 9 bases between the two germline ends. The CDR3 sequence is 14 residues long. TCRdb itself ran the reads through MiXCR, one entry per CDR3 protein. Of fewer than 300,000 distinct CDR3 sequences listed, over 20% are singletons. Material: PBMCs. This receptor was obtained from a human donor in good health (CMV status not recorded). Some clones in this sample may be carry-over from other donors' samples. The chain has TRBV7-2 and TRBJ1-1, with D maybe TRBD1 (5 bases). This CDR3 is CASSLAMGGTEAFF. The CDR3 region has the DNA TGTGCCAGCAGCTTAGCGATGGGGGGCACTGAAGCTTTCTTT.